The clone carrying this TCR beta chain has only one observation. Assay used: immunoSEQ multiplex PCR; TCRdb lists only in-frame clones, some missing. The profile covers around 130,000 clones, with 81% appearing a single time and 1.9% taken by the ten largest. Time point given: blood 2 weeks post-SBRT. The treatment denotes: 15 Gy SBRT to primary tumor, nephrectomy 4 weeks later. The patient's renal cell carcinoma had clear cell pathology. This sample stems from a study of radiation and T cells in renal cell carcinoma. Whole-study context: Nephrectomy followed 15 Gy stereotactic body radiation by 4 weeks.

This sequence was found in a woman aged 60-75 years with renal cell carcinoma. The sequenced sample was blood, obtained from a patient whose treatment included radiotherapy and nephrectomy.

DNA of the CDR3: TGCGCCAGCAGCTTGGCCCCTGTCACAGAATCTGGAAACACCATATATTTT. It specifies CASSLAPVTESGNTIYF. The V gene is TRBV5-1, the J gene TRBJ1-3; no clear D. Germline loops: CDR1 SGHRS, CDR2 YFSETQ. The CDR3 totals 17 residues. The ends were cut back, 0 bases at V and 1 base at J, with 14 bases in the middle.